Sequencing of this T cell receptor (beta chain) was carried out in a study of graft-versus-host responses after intestinal transplantation. Study background: Among the recipients, all got anti-thymocyte globulin induction and then tacrolimus and steroids for roughly three years. Study findings and constraints: Graft-donor T cell macrochimerism coincided with high graft-versus-host to host-versus-graft clonal ratios in allografts.

As concerns this clone: Its target is not known.

Germline lookup yields CDR1 MDHEN and CDR2 SYDVKM. The CDR3 extends over 14 amino acids. With V trimmed by 6 bases and J by 5 bases, 8 bases remained unmatched. The assay was immunoSEQ multiplex PCR, and TCRdb's table has in-frame clones only and misses some. The table shows over 80,000 clones, with more than 70% occurring only once. The sequence was collected from a human patient who received an intestinal transplant, so some T cells may come from the graft donor. The chain is built from TRBV28 and TRBJ2-5; the match to TRBD2 covers 8 bases. The sequences come from PBMCs, collected 255 days after intestinal transplant. CDR3 sequence reads: CASRIPGGLETQYF. The DNA of the CDR3 is TGTGCCAGCAGAATCCCGGGGGGGCTTGAGACCCAGTACTTC.